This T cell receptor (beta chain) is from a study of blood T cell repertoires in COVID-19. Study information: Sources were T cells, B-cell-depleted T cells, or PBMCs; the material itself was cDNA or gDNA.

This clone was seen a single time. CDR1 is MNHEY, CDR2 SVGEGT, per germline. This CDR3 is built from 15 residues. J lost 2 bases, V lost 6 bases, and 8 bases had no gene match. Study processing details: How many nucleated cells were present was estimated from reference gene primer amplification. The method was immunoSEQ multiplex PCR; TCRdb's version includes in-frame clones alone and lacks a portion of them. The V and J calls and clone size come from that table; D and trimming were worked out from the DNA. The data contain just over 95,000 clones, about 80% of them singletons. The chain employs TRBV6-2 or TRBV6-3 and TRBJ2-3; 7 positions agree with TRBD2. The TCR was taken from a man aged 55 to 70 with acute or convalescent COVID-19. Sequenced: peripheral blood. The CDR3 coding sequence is TGTGCCAGCAGCCCGTCACTAGCGATCACAGATACGCAGTATTTT. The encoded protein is CASSPSLAITDTQYF.